A single sample gave rise to the 26 T cell receptor beta chains below, sequenced in a study of cytotoxic CD8 clonotypes in ibrutinib-treated CLL. Produced via immunoSEQ multiplex PCR; TCRdb's table is partial and in-frame only. This table has about 200,000 clones, nearly 80% appearing once. Sequencing used PBMCs, obtained after 12 months of ibrutinib treatment. The receptor set was obtained from a human donor with chronic lymphocytic leukemia.

This chain joins TRBV27 and TRBJ2-7; tentatively, D is TRBD2 (6 bases). Germline V lookup: CDR1 MNHEY, CDR2 SMNVEV (reference sequence). Trimming shortened V by 8 bases and J by 2 bases, and 22 bases separated the two germline ends. This CDR3 comprises 16 residues. The CDR3 is CASQGGRDRLTYEQYF. CDR3 bases: TGTGCCAGCCAGGGAGGCCGGGACCGTCTTACCTACGAGCAGTACTTC.

The chain couples TRBV6-5 to TRBJ2-7, with D possibly being TRBD1 (5 bases). Germline-derived CDR1 and CDR2 are MNHEY and SVGAGI. The CDR3 contains 13 residues. V was cut by 6 bases and J by 1 base, with 10 bases left in between. This CDR3 reads CASRPPGSYEQYF. The CDR3 DNA reads as TGTGCCAGCAGGCCTCCAGGGTCCTACGAGCAGTACTTC.

The CDR3 DNA is TGTGCCTGGAGACAACAGGGGGCGGACGGCTACACCTTC. As protein: CAWRQQGADGYTF. The rearrangement uses TRBV30 and TRBJ1-2; 9 nucleotides agree with TRBD1. The CDR3 spans 13 residues. Unmatched junction bases numbered 7, after V lost 3 bases and J lost 8 bases. Germline lookup yields CDR1 GTSNPN and CDR2 SVGIG (reference sequence).

This sequence joins TRBV27 and TRBJ2-3, with TRBD2 matching 9 bases. This CDR3 contains 15 residues. V lost 5 bases to trimming and J lost 5 bases; unmatched junction nucleotides: 8. Germline lookup yields CDR1 MNHEY and CDR2 SMNVEV (reference sequence). As DNA, the CDR3 is TGTGCCAGCAGTCTAAGACTAGCGGCGGTAGATACGCAGTATTTT. Translating gives CASSLRLAAVDTQYF.

Only one count was recorded for this clone. This chain connects TRBV5-1 to TRBJ2-3, with D perhaps TRBD2 (5 bases). Trimming left V 4 bases short and J 3 bases short, with 15 bases between. Looked up from germline, CDR1 is SGHRS and CDR2 is YFSETQ. CDR3 size: 15 residues. CDR3 in DNA: TGCGCCAGCAGCCCCTCCGGGGATTTGACAGATACGCAGTATTTT. It is translated as CASSPSGDLTDTQYF.

The rearrangement uses TRBV18 and TRBJ2-4; 7 bases agree with TRBD1. Germline assignment: CDR1 KGHSH and CDR2 LQKENI. The CDR3 totals 20 residues. After removal of 5 bases from V and 0 bases from J, the junction contained 19 bases not matched to a gene. The CDR3 here is CASSRPGDSLQTKAKNIQYF. DNA of the CDR3: TGTGCCAGCTCAAGGCCCGGGGACAGCCTCCAAACAAAAGCCAAAAACATTCAGTACTTC.

The chain employs TRBV9 and TRBJ1-2, with D unclear. The germline V and J ends were trimmed by 0 bases and 3 bases, with 12 bases remaining between them. This CDR3 has 15 residues. Germline V gene lookup returns CDR1 SGDLS and CDR2 YYNGEE. Here the CDR3 reads CASSVGQQVHYGYTF. The CDR3 DNA reads as TGTGCCAGCAGCGTAGGTCAGCAAGTACACTATGGCTACACCTTC.

The rearrangement joins TRBV11-2 to TRBJ2-5; 8 bases match TRBD2. CDR3 length equals 14 residues. Trimming cost V 3 bases and J 5 bases; bases outside gene matches: 5. Looked up from germline, CDR1 is SGHAT and CDR2 is FQNNGV. In DNA form, the CDR3 reads TGTGCCAGCAGCTTCCAGCGGGAGAGGGAGACCCAGTACTTC. Encoded protein: CASSFQRERETQYF.

J is TRBJ2-3 and V is TRBV16; no clear D gene. Trimming cost V 3 bases and J 2 bases, with 3 bases left between them. The V gene's germline CDR1 is KGHSY and CDR2 FQNENV. CDR3 length: 12 residues. CDR3 bases: TGTGCCAGCAGCCACACCACAGATACGCAGTATTTT. Its translation is CASSHTTDTQYF.

This clone has more than one count but fewer than ten. V gene TRBV5-6 combines with J gene TRBJ2-3; D possibly uses TRBD1 or TRBD2 (5 bases each). Trimming removed 3 bases at V and 4 bases at J, with 12 bases between. The germline gives CDR1 SGHDT, CDR2 YYEEEE. There are 14 residues in the CDR3. CDR3 DNA: TGTGCCAGCAGCTCGGCCCAGGGAGCAGATACGCAGTATTTT. It yields the protein CASSSAQGADTQYF.

This clone was detected once. The chain has TRBV6-1 and TRBJ1-4; D is ambiguous. Germline-derived CDR1 and CDR2 are MNHNS and SASEGT. Trimming cost V 1 base and J 6 bases, with 12 bases left between them. The CDR3 totals 15 residues. The CDR3 nucleotides read TGTGCCAGCAGTGAAGATCCGGAGCTAGATGAAAAACTGTTTTTT. Translation gives CASSEDPELDEKLFF.

The rearrangement uses TRBV18 and TRBJ1-1; the match to TRBD1 covers 7 bases. CDR1 and CDR2 (germline): KGHSH, LQKENI. The V and J ends lost 3 bases and 1 base, in that order; junction bases with no gene match: 2. The CDR3 has 14 amino acids. This chain's CDR3 is CASSPRTGNTEAFF. As DNA, the CDR3 is TGTGCCAGCTCACCCCGGACAGGGAACACTGAAGCTTTCTTT.

The V and J genes are TRBV4-2 and TRBJ2-7; no definite D call. The CDR3 totals 13 residues. With 0 bases removed from V and 7 bases from J, the gap between germline ends came to 10 bases. CDR1 and CDR2 (germline): LGHNA, YNFKEQ. Here the CDR3 DNA reads TGTGCCAGCAGCCAAGATCGGCCGAGGGAGCAGTACTTC. The encoded protein is CASSQDRPREQYF.

Here the CDR3 DNA reads TGTGCCAGCAGTCAACGACAGGGCACAGATACGCAGTATTTT. This sequence encodes CASSQRQGTDTQYF. This sequence joins TRBV27 and TRBJ2-3; maybe TRBD1 (6 bases). This CDR3 spans 14 amino acids. The V end lost 5 bases, the J end lost 1 base, and 10 bases lay between the germline ends. Germline CDR1 reads MNHEY; CDR2 reads SMNVEV (reference sequence).

This clone was counted between two and nine times. For the CDR3, the DNA is TGCGCCAGCAGCCGCTTACAGGGTGTAGATCAGCCCCAGCATTTT. It encodes CASSRLQGVDQPQHF. The chain carries TRBV4-1 and TRBJ1-5, with a possible D match to TRBD1 (6 bases). This CDR3 is 15 amino acids long. Trimming cost V 4 bases and J 5 bases, with 15 bases left between them. Germline V gives CDR1 MGHRA, CDR2 YSYEKL.

The rearrangement joins TRBV2 to TRBJ2-5, with TRBD2 identical over 8 bases. This CDR3 is 16 amino acids long. Germline V gene lookup returns CDR1 SNHLY and CDR2 FYNNEI. V dropped 6 bases and J dropped 2; count of bases not matched to a gene: 11. DNA of the CDR3: TGTGCCAGCAGCGTGACCGTCGGGGGGGGGCAAGAGACCCAGTACTTC. This gives the protein CASSVTVGGGQETQYF.

This chain links TRBV28 with TRBJ2-7; 10 nucleotides agree with TRBD1. CDR1 is MDHEN and CDR2 is SYDVKM in the germline V gene. There are 13 residues in the CDR3. V shed 10 bases, J shed 3 bases, and the junction held 6 bases outside the gene matches. CDR3 in amino acids: CATRQGAGYEQYF. CDR3 bases: TGTGCCACCCGACAGGGGGCAGGCTACGAGCAGTACTTC. The whole variable domain, filled in from reference TRBV28 and TRBJ2-7, reads DVKVTQSSRYLVKRTGEKVFLECVQDMDHENMFWYRQDPGLGLRLIYFSYDVKMKEKGDIPEGYSVSREKKERFSLILESASTNQTSMYLCATRQGAGYEQYFGPGTRLTVT.

J is TRBJ2-7 and V is TRBV27; 7 bases map to TRBD2. The junction had 9 bases not matched to a gene; V was cut back by 6 bases and J by 4 bases. Germline CDR1 reads MNHEY; CDR2 reads SMNVEV (reference sequence). This CDR3 is built from 14 residues. This CDR3 reads CASRAPSGIYEQYF. The CDR3 DNA is TGTGCCAGCAGGGCGCCTAGCGGAATTTACGAGCAGTACTTC.

The chain joins TRBV5-1 to TRBJ1-5; TRBD1 matches 8 bases. There are 17 residues in the CDR3. J was trimmed by 4 bases and V by 4 bases; bases with no gene match: 13. Germline-derived CDR1 and CDR2 are SGHRS and YFSETQ. The CDR3 loop reads CASSPGTGLPQNQPQHF. As DNA, the CDR3 is TGCGCCAGCAGCCCCGGGACAGGACTTCCCCAGAATCAGCCCCAGCATTTT.

The V gene is TRBV6-1, the J gene TRBJ1-5, with TRBD1 identical over 9 bases. Trimming removed 7 bases from V and 5 bases from J; junction bases left unmatched: 9. The germline gives CDR1 MNHNS, CDR2 SASEGT. The CDR3 length is 15 residues. The CDR3 DNA follows: TGTGCCAGCAATACGGGACAGGGTGTTTATCAGCCCCAGCATTTT. Protein: CASNTGQGVYQPQHF.

V gene TRBV6-6 combines with J gene TRBJ2-5, with 8 bases matching TRBD2. The CDR3 length is 15 residues. The germline CDR1 and CDR2 sequences are MNHNY and SVGAGI (reference sequence). With 1 base clipped from V and 5 bases from J, the junction kept 6 bases outside the gene matches. The CDR3 DNA follows: TGTGCCAGCAGTTACTTTAGCGGGGCAGGGGAGACCCAGTACTTC. Protein sequence: CASSYFSGAGETQYF.

This clone showed up just a few times. The gene calls are TRBV2 and TRBJ2-2; possibly TRBD2 for D (5 bases). Germline lookup yields CDR1 SNHLY and CDR2 FYNNEI. The CDR3 is 14 amino acids. V was clipped by 4 bases and J by 3 bases, with 9 bases between them. The CDR3 bases are TGTGCCAGCAGTGTCCTAGCCGACACCGGGGAGCTGTTTTTT. This codes for CASSVLADTGELFF.

V is TRBV5-8 and J is TRBJ1-5; 7 bases align to TRBD1. This CDR3 spans 13 amino acids. Germline V gene lookup returns CDR1 SGHTS and CDR2 YDEGEE. After removal of 4 bases from V and 8 bases from J, the junction contained 6 bases not matched to a gene. CDR3 amino acids: CASSQTGLEPQHF. As DNA, the CDR3 is TGTGCCAGCAGCCAGACAGGGCTGGAGCCCCAGCATTTT.

This chain links TRBV28 with TRBJ2-3; the D gene is possibly TRBD1 (6 bases). There are 15 residues in the CDR3. Germline V gene data show CDR1 as MDHEN and CDR2 as SYDVKM. V lost 6 bases and J 0 bases, leaving 13 bases between the germline ends. CDR3 amino acids: CASSQGQFSTDTQYF. CDR3 nucleotide sequence: TGTGCCAGCAGCCAAGGACAGTTTAGCACAGATACGCAGTATTTT.

The gene calls are TRBV6-5 and TRBJ1-2, with D maybe TRBD1 (6 bases). V lost 0 bases and J 4 bases, leaving 12 bases between the germline ends. Germline V gene lookup returns CDR1 MNHEY and CDR2 SVGAGI. The CDR3 length is 15 residues. The CDR3: CASSYSSGESYGYTF. CDR3 DNA: TGTGCCAGCAGTTACTCGTCAGGGGAGAGCTATGGCTACACCTTC.

There are a few counts of this clone. CDR3 loop: CASSGHSYNEQFF. The CDR3, as DNA: TGCGCCAGCAGTGGACACTCCTACAATGAGCAGTTCTTC. The chain has TRBV10-1 and TRBJ2-1, with D unresolved. Trimming left V 4 bases short and J 0 bases short, with 4 bases between. The CDR3 runs to 13 residues. The germline CDR1 and CDR2 sequences are WNHNN and SYGVQD (reference sequence).